This T cell receptor beta chain was identified in a study of T cell changes during pregnancy in multiple sclerosis. The data were produced by immunoSEQ multiplex PCR, yet TCRdb's version contains in-frame clones alone and is incomplete. Counted here are tens of thousands of clones, roughly nine tenths occurring once; the ten biggest clones make up around 0.64%. This CDR3 is built from 14 residues. Germline CDR1 LNHNV, CDR2 YYDKDF (reference sequence). Trimming removed 1 base at V and 1 base at J, with 7 bases between. Specimen: peripheral blood, collected in the third trimester of pregnancy. The chain links TRBV15 to TRBJ2-5, with D unclear. This TCR was sampled from a female donor in good health, enrolled as a control in a pregnancy study. The chain's CDR3 is CATSRAHTQETQYF. Written as DNA, the CDR3 is TGTGCCACCAGCAGAGCCCACACCCAAGAGACCCAGTACTTC.